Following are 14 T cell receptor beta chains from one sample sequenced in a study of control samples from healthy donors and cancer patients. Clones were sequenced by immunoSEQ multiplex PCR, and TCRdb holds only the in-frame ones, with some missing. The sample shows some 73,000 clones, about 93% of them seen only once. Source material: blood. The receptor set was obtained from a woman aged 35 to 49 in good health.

CDR3 protein: CASSPRFGLRSYEQYF. The CDR3 DNA follows: TGTGCCAGCAGCCCACGGTTTGGGCTGAGGTCCTACGAGCAGTACTTC. The chain employs TRBV5-6 and TRBJ2-7, with D unresolved. The CDR3 loop spans 16 amino acids. From germline, CDR1 is SGHDT and CDR2 YYEEEE. V was pared by 4 bases and J by 1 base, with 18 bases between.

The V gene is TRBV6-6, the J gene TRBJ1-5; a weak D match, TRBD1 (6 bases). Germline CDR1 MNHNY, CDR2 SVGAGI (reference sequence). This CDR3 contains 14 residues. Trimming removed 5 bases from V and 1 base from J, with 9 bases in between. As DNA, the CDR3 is TGTGCCAGCAGTCGGACAGCCAGCAATCAGCCCCAGCATTTT. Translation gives CASSRTASNQPQHF.

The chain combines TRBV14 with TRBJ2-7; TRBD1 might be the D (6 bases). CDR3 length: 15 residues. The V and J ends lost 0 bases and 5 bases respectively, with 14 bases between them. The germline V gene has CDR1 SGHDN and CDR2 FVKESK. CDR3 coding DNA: TGTGCCAGCAGCCAAGATATGACAGGCGCCCACGAGCAGTACTTC. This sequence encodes CASSQDMTGAHEQYF.

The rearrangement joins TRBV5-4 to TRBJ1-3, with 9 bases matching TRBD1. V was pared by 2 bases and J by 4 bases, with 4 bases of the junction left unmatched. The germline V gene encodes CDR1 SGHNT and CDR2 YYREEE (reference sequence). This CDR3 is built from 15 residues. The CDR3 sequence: CASSLQGASGNTIYF. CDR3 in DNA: TGTGCCAGCAGCTTACAGGGGGCTTCAGGAAACACCATATATTTT.

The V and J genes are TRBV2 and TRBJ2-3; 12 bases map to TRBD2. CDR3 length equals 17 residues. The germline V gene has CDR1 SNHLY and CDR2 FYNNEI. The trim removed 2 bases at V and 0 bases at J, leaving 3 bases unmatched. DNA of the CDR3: TGTGCCAGCAGTGAACCACTAGCGGGGGGTAGCACAGATACGCAGTATTTT. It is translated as CASSEPLAGGSTDTQYF.

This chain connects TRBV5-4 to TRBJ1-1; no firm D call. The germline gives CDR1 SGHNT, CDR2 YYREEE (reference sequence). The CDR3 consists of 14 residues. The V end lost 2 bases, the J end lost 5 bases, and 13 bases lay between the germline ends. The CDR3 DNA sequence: TGTGCCAGCAGCTTCGTCGGCCTTGGGACTGAAGCTTTCTTT. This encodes CASSFVGLGTEAFF.

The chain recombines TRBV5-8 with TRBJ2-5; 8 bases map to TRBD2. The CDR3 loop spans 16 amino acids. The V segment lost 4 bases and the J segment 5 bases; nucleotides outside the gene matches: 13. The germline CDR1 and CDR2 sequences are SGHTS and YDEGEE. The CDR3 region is CASSLHTGGALETQYF. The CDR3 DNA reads TGTGCCAGCAGCCTCCACACCGGGGGGGCGCTTGAGACCCAGTACTTC.

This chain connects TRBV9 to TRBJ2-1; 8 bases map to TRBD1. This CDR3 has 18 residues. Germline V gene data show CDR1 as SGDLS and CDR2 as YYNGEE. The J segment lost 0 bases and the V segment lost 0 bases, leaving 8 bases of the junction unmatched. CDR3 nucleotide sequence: TGTGCCAGCAGCGTAGCCGGGTGGGGACAGGACTCCTACAATGAGCAGTTCTTC. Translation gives CASSVAGWGQDSYNEQFF.

The CDR3 DNA follows: TGTGCCATCAGTGCGGAACAGGCGAACACCGGGGAGCTGTTTTTT. It yields the protein CAISAEQANTGELFF. This chain joins TRBV10-3 and TRBJ2-2, with a tentative D call TRBD1 (5 bases). Trimming left V 4 bases short and J 0 bases short, with 9 bases between. The CDR3 has 15 amino acids. Per germline, CDR1 ENHRY and CDR2 SYGVKD.

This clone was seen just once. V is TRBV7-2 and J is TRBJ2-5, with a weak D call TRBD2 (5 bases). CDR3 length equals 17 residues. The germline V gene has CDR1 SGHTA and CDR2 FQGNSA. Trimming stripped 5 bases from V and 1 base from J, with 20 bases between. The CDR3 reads CASSVYSGSGRQETQYF. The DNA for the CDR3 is TGTGCCAGCAGCGTCTACTCGGGATCAGGACGCCAAGAGACCCAGTACTTC. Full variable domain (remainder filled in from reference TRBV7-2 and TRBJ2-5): GAGVSQSPSNKVTEKGKDVELRCDPISGHTALYWYRQSLGQGLEFLIYFQGNSAPDKSGLPSDRFSAERTGGSVSTLTIQRTQQEDSAVYLCASSVYSGSGRQETQYFGPGTRLLVL.

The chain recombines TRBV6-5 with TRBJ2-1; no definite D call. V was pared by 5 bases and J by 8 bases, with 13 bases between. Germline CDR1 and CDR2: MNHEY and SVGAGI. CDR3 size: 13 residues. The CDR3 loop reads CASSIPGLDEQFF. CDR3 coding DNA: TGTGCCAGCAGTATCCCAGGTTTGGATGAGCAGTTCTTC.

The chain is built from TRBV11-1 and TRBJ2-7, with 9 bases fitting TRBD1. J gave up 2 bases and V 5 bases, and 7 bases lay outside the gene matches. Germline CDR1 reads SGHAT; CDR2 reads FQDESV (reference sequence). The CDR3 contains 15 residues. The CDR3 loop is CASSLPGTGTYEQYF. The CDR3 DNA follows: TGTGCCAGCAGCCTACCCGGGACAGGGACCTACGAGCAGTACTTC.

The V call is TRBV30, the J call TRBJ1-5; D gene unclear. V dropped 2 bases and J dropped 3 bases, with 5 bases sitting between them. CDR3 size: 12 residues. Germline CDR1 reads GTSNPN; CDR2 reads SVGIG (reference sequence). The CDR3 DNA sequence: TGTGCCTGGAGTCACCCCAATCAGCCCCAGCATTTT. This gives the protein CAWSHPNQPQHF.

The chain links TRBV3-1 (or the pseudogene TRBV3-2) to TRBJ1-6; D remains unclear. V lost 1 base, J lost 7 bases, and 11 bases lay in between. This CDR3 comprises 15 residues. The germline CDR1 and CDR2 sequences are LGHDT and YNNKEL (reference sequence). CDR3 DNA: TGTGCCAGCAGCCAAGTACCGGAGGGAAATTCACCCCTCCACTTT. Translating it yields CASSQVPEGNSPLHF.